This T cell receptor (beta chain) was sequenced for a study of early T cells in non-severe SARS-CoV-2 infection. TCRdb processed the 5' RACE reads anew with MiXCR; each CDR3 protein has one entry. The table includes about 130,000 distinct CDR3 sequences, about 15% detected once. Germline V CDR1 and CDR2: SQVTM, ANQGSEA. The CDR3 consists of 12 residues. V was pared by 3 bases and J by 5 bases, with 10 bases between. The TCR comes from an adult who was a healthcare worker with PCR-confirmed SARS-CoV-2 infection or an uninfected control (not recorded which). Sample: whole blood. The chain uses TRBV29-1 and TRBJ1-1; D unclear. This CDR3 is CSVDGAETEAFF. DNA of the CDR3: TGCAGCGTTGACGGAGCCGAAACTGAAGCTTTCTTT.